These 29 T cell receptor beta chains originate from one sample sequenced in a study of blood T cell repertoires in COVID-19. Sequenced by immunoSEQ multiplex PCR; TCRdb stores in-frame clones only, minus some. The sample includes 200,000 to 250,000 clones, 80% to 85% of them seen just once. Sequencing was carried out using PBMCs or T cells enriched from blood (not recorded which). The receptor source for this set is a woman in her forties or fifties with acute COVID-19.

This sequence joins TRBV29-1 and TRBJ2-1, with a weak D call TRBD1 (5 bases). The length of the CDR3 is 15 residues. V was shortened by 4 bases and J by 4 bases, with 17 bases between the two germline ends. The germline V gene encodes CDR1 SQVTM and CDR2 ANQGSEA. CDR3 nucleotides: TGCAGCGTTGTGTTGCAGGGCAGGGCGTACAATGAGCAGTTCTTC. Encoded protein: CSVVLQGRAYNEQFF.

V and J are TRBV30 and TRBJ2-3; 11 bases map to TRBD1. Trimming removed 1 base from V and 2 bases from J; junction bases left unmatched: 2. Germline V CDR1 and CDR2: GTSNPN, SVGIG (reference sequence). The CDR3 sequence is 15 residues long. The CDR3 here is CAWSGTGGFTDTQYF. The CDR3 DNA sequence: TGTGCCTGGAGTGGGACAGGGGGCTTCACAGATACGCAGTATTTT.

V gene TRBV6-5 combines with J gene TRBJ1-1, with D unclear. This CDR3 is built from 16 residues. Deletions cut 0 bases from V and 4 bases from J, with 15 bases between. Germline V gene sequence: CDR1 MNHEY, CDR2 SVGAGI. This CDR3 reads CASSYSMWISGTEAFF. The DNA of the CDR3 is TGTGCCAGCAGTTACTCGATGTGGATTTCGGGCACTGAAGCTTTCTTT.

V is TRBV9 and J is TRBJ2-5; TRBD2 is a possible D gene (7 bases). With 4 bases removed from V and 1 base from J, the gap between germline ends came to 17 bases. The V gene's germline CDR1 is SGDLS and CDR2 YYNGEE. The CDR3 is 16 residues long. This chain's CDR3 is CASSTRGGGPQETQYF. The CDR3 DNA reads TGTGCCAGCAGCACGAGGGGCGGGGGCCCCCAAGAGACCCAGTACTTC.

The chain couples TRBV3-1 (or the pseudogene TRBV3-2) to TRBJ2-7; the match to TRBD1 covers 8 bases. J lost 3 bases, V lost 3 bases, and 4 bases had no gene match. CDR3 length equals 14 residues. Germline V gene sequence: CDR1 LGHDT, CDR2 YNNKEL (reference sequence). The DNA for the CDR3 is TGTGCCAGCAGCCATCGGGACAGGTTCTACGAGCAGTACTTC. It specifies CASSHRDRFYEQYF.

The CDR3, as DNA: TGTGCCAGCAGCCCTCGACTAGCGGGAGGGTACAATGAGCAGTTCTTC. Translation gives CASSPRLAGGYNEQFF. The chain combines TRBV6-2 or TRBV6-3 with TRBJ2-1, with TRBD2 identical over 14 bases. Per germline, CDR1 MNHEY and CDR2 SVGEGT. V lost 6 bases and J lost 4; bases outside the gene matches: 5. This CDR3 contains 16 residues.

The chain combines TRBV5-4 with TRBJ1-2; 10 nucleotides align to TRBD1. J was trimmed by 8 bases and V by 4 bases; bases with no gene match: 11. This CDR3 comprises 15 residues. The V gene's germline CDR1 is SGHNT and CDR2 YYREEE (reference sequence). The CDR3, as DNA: TGTGCCAGCAGCGAAGGCTTGGGACAGGGGAGAGGCTACACCTTC. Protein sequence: CASSEGLGQGRGYTF.

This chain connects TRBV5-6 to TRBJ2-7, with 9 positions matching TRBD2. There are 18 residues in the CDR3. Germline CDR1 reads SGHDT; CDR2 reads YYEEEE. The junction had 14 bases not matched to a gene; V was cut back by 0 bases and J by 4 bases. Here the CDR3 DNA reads TGTGCCAGCAGCTTGGGAGGTGGTATTAGCGGGAGAGCTTACGAGCAGTACTTC. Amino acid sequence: CASSLGGGISGRAYEQYF.

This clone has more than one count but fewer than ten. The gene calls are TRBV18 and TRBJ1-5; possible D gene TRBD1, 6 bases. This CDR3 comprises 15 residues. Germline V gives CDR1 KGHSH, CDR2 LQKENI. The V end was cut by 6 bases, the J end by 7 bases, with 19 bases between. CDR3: CASSPENRVRQPQHF. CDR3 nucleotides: TGTGCCAGCTCGCCAGAAAACAGGGTTCGACAGCCCCAGCATTTT.

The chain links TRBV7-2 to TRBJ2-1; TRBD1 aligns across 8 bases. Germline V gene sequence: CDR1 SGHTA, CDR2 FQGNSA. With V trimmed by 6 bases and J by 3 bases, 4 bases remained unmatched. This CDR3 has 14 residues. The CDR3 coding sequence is TGTGCCAGCAGACGTACAGGGGGCTACAATGAGCAGTTCTTC. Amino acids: CASRRTGGYNEQFF.

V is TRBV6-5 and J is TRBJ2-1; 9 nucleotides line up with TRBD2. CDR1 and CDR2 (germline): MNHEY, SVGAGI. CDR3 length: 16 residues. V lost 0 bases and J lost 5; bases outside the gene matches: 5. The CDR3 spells CASSYSTAGGNNEQFF. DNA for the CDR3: TGTGCCAGCAGTTACTCGACAGCGGGAGGTAACAATGAGCAGTTCTTC.

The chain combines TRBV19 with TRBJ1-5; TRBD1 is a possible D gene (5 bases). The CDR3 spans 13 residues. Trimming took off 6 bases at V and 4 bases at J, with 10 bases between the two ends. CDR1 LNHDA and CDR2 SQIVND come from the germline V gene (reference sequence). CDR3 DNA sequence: TGTGCCAGTAGGAAAGGGGCAAATCAGCCCCAGCATTTT. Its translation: CASRKGANQPQHF.

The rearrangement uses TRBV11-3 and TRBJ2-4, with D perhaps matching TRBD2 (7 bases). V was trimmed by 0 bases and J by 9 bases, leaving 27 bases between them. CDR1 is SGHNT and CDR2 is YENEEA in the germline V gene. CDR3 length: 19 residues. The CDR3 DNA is TGTGCCAGCAGCTTAGATAAGTTTGGCGGGGGCCGGCTCCAGGGCATTCAGTACTTC. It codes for CASSLDKFGGGRLQGIQYF.

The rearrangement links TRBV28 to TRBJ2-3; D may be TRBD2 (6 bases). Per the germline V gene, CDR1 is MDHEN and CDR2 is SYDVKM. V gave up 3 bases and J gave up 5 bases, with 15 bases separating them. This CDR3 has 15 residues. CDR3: CASSFGGLKGDTQYF. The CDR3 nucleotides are TGTGCCAGCAGTTTCGGGGGACTCAAAGGAGATACGCAGTATTTT. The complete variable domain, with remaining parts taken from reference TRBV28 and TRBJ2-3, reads DVKVTQSSRYLVKRTGEKVFLECVQDMDHENMFWYRQDPGLGLRLIYFSYDVKMKEKGDIPEGYSVSREKKERFSLILESASTNQTSMYLCASSFGGLKGDTQYFGPGTRLTVL.

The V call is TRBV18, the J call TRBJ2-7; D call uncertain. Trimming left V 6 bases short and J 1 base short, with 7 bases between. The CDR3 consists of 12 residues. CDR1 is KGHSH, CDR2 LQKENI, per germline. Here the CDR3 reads CASSPGSYEQYF. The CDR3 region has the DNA TGTGCCAGCTCGCCCGGTTCCTACGAGCAGTACTTC.

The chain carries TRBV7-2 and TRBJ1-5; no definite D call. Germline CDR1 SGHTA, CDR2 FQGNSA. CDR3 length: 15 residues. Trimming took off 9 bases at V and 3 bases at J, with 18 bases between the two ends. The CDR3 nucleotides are TGTGCCAGTTCTCAAATCGGGGTTCCCAATCAGCCCCAGCATTTT. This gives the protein CASSQIGVPNQPQHF. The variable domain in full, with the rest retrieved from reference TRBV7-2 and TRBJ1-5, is GAGVSQSPSNKVTEKGKDVELRCDPISGHTALYWYRQSLGQGLEFLIYFQGNSAPDKSGLPSDRFSAERTGGSVSTLTIQRTQQEDSAVYLCASSQIGVPNQPQHFGDGTRLSIL.

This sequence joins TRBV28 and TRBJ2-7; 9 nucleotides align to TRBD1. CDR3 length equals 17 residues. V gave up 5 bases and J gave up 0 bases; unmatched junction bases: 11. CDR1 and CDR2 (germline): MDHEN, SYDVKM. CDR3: CASSRFNRGPFSYEQYF. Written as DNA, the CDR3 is TGTGCCAGCAGTCGATTTAACAGGGGGCCCTTCTCCTACGAGCAGTACTTC.

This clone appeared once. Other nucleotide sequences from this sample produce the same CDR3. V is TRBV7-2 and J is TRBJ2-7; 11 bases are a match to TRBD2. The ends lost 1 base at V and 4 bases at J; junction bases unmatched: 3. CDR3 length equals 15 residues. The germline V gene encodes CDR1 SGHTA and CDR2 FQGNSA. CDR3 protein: CASSLVTSGSYEQYF. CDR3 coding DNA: TGTGCCAGCAGCTTAGTTACTAGCGGGAGTTACGAGCAGTACTTC.

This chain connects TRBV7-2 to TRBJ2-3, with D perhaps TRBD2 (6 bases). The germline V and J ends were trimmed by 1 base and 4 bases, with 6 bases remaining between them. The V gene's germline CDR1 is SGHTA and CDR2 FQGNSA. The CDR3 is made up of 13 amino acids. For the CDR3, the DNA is TGTGCCAGCAGCTTAGGACTAGCAGATACGCAGTATTTT. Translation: CASSLGLADTQYF.

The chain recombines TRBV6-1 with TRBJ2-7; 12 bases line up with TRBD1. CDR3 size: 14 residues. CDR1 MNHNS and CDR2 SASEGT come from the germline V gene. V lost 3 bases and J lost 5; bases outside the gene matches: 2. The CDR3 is CASSEGTGGDEQYF. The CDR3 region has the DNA TGTGCCAGCAGTGAGGGGACAGGGGGCGACGAGCAGTACTTC.

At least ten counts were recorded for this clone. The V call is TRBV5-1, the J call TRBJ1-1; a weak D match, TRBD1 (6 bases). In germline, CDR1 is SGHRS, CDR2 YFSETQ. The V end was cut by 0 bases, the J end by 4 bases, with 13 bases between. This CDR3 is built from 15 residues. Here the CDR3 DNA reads TGCGCCAGCAGCTTGGACTTGAGGGGGACCACTGAAGCTTTCTTT. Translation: CASSLDLRGTTEAFF.

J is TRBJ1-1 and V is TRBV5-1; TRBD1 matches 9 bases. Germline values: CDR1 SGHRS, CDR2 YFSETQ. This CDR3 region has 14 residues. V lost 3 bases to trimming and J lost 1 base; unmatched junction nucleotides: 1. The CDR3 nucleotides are TGCGCCAGCAGCTCGGGACAGGGGAACACTGAAGCTTTCTTT. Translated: CASSSGQGNTEAFF.

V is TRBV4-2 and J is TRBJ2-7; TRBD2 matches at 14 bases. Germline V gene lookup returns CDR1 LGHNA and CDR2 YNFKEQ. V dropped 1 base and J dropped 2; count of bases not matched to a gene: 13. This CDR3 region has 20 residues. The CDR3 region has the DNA TGTGCCAGCAGCCAAGGTCAATCTGCCCCGGGACTAGCGGGAGCCTACGAGCAGTACTTC. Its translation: CASSQGQSAPGLAGAYEQYF.

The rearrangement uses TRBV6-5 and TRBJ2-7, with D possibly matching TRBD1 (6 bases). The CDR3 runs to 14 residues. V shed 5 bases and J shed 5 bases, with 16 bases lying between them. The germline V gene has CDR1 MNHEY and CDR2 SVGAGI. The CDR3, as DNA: TGTGCCAGCAGTCTACAGGGCACCGGGGACGAGCAGTACTTC. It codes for CASSLQGTGDEQYF.

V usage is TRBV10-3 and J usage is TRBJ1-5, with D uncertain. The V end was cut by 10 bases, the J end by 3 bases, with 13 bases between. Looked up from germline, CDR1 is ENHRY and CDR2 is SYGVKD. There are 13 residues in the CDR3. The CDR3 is CATTTGNNQPQHF. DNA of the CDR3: TGTGCCACGACTACTGGGAACAATCAGCCCCAGCATTTT.

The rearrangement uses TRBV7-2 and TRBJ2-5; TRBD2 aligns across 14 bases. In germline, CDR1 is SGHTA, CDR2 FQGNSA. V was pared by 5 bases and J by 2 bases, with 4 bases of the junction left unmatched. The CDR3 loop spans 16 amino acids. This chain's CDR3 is CASSLGLAGVQETQYF. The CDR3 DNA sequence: TGTGCCAGCAGCCTGGGACTAGCGGGGGTTCAAGAGACCCAGTACTTC.

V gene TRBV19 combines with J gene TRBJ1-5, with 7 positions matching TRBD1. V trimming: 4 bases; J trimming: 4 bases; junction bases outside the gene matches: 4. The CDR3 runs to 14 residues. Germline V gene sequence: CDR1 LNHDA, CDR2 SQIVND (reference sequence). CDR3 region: CASSKTGRNQPQHF. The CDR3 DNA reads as TGTGCCAGTAGTAAGACAGGGAGGAATCAGCCCCAGCATTTT.

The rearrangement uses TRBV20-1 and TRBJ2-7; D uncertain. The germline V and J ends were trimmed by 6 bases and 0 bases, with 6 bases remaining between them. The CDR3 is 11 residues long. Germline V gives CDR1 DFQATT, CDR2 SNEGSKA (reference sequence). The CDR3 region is CSALSSYEQYF. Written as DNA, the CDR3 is TGCAGTGCCCTATCCTCCTACGAGCAGTACTTC.

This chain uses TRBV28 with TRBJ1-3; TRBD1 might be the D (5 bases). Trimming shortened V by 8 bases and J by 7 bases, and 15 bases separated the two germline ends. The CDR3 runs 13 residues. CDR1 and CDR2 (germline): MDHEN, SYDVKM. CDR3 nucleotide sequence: TGTGCCAGCCGGGGCGGGGCGCCGAACACCATATATTTT. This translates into CASRGGAPNTIYF.